These 28 T cell receptor beta chains originate from one sample sequenced in a study of T-cell memory formation after mild COVID-19. TCRdb reprocessed the 5' RACE reads via MiXCR and lists one record per CDR3 protein. Here the sample spans approximately 99,000 distinct CDR3 sequences, 18% being singletons. The specimen sequenced was PBMCs or a T cell subset sorted from them (not recorded which). The receptors were gathered from a young man who had mild COVID-19 (a few samples of this study predate the infection). Cell type and time point are not known.

V and J are TRBV20-1 and TRBJ2-5; a possible D gene is TRBD1 (5 bases). V was pared by 6 bases and J by 4 bases, with 12 bases between. This CDR3 is built from 12 residues. CDR1 is DFQATT, CDR2 SNEGSKA, per germline (reference sequence). CDR3 nucleotides: TGCAGTGCAGGGCCAGGGCCAGAGACCCAGTACTTC. As protein: CSAGPGPETQYF.

This clonotype was seen a handful of times. The genes are TRBV29-1 and TRBJ2-5, with 9 bases matching TRBD2. Germline-derived CDR1 and CDR2 are SQVTM and ANQGSEA. Trimming took 7 bases from V and 4 from J; bases not matched to a gene: 7. The CDR3 is made up of 13 amino acids. CDR3 nucleotide sequence: TGCAGCGCCTATGCGGGGGGGAGAGAGACCCAGTACTTC. Translated, it gives CSAYAGGRETQYF.

This chain links TRBV20-1 with TRBJ2-3; D remains ambiguous. The CDR3 consists of 16 residues. Germline V lookup: CDR1 DFQATT, CDR2 SNEGSKA (reference sequence). V shed 0 bases and J shed 4 bases, with 17 bases lying between them. The CDR3: CSARDPGRQSSDTQYF. Here the CDR3 DNA reads TGCAGTGCTAGAGATCCTGGACGCCAATCCTCAGATACGCAGTATTTT.

The gene calls are TRBV5-1 and TRBJ2-3; D perhaps matches TRBD1 (5 bases). V was shortened by 0 bases and J by 2 bases, with 7 bases between the two germline ends. The germline gives CDR1 SGHRS, CDR2 YFSETQ. The CDR3 is 14 residues long. The CDR3 sequence is CASSLGTLTDTQYF. CDR3 nucleotides: TGCGCCAGCAGCTTGGGGACACTCACAGATACGCAGTATTTT.

In this sample, this clonotype turned up a few times. The chain joins TRBV7-2 to TRBJ2-3, with no clear D. The ends were cut back, 1 base at V and 0 bases at J, with 8 bases in the middle. Germline CDR1 is SGHTA and CDR2 is FQGNSA. The CDR3 has 15 residues. CDR3 sequence: CASSLDRLSTDTQYF. The CDR3 DNA follows: TGTGCCAGCAGCTTAGATAGACTGAGCACAGATACGCAGTATTTT.

This clonotype has more than one count but fewer than ten. The rearrangement joins TRBV11-2 to TRBJ2-3; no clear D. Trimming removed 2 bases at V and 3 bases at J, with 9 bases between. CDR1 SGHAT and CDR2 FQNNGV come from the germline V gene. This CDR3 is 14 amino acids long. CDR3 DNA: TGTGCCAGCAGCTTATCCCAAGGGACAGATACGCAGTATTTT. Its protein product is CASSLSQGTDTQYF.

This clonotype was seen only a few times. This chain connects TRBV11-2 to TRBJ2-3; 10 bases are a match to TRBD1. Germline values: CDR1 SGHAT, CDR2 FQNNGV. Germline trimming cut 8 bases from V and 3 bases from J; bases unmatched to any gene: 5. The CDR3 totals 14 residues. The CDR3 sequence is CASARDRGTDTQYF. DNA of the CDR3: TGTGCCAGCGCCCGGGACAGGGGAACAGATACGCAGTATTTT.

The chain links TRBV6-2 or TRBV6-3 to TRBJ2-7; D gene ambiguous. CDR3 size: 13 residues. The germline V gene encodes CDR1 MNHEY and CDR2 SVGEGT. V lost 2 bases to trimming and J lost 7 bases, with 12 bases between them. The CDR3: CASSYPGFWEQYV. CDR3 bases: TGTGCCAGCAGTTACCCAGGATTCTGGGAGCAGTACGTC.

The chain uses TRBV3-1 and TRBJ2-5; D not certain. The V and J ends lost 3 bases and 2 bases respectively, with 4 bases between them. The CDR3 is 12 residues long. Germline CDR1 is LGHDT and CDR2 is YNNKEL (reference sequence). The CDR3 reads CASSQLQETQYF. DNA of the CDR3: TGTGCCAGCAGCCAGCTTCAAGAGACCCAGTACTTC.

This clonotype was counted between two and nine times. The chain links TRBV11-3 to TRBJ2-1; 9 bases match TRBD1. Germline V gives CDR1 SGHNT, CDR2 YENEEA. This CDR3 has 15 amino acids. The V gene end was trimmed by 5 bases and the J gene end by 4 bases; junction bases not matched to a gene: 6. The chain's CDR3 is CASSEQGAGYNEQFF. As DNA, the CDR3 is TGTGCCAGCAGCGAACAGGGGGCGGGGTACAATGAGCAGTTCTTC.

This clonotype was detected only a few times. The J gene is TRBJ2-5, the V gene TRBV5-1; D unresolved. Trimming stripped 0 bases from V and 1 base from J, with 7 bases between. In germline, CDR1 is SGHRS, CDR2 YFSETQ. This CDR3 has 14 amino acids. CDR3 in amino acids: CASSLGRLQETQYF. CDR3 nucleotides: TGCGCCAGCAGCTTGGGCAGACTCCAAGAGACCCAGTACTTC.

This clonotype appeared a few times. This chain connects TRBV4-2 to TRBJ2-5; 8 bases are a match to TRBD1. Germline-derived CDR1 and CDR2 are LGHNA and YNFKEQ. This CDR3 is built from 16 residues. Trimming took 1 base from V and 5 from J; bases not matched to a gene: 9. As DNA, the CDR3 is TGTGCCAGCAGCCAAGGGGGCCAGGGGGCAGGGGAGACCCAGTACTTC. Encoded protein: CASSQGGQGAGETQYF.

This clonotype was picked up many times. The rearrangement links TRBV6-1 to TRBJ2-7; 8 positions match TRBD1. Germline loops: CDR1 MNHNS, CDR2 SASEGT. V lost 2 bases, J lost 4 bases, and 4 bases stayed unmatched. This CDR3 is 14 amino acids long. CDR3 sequence reads: CASSEPTGVYEQYF. The CDR3 DNA follows: TGTGCCAGCAGTGAACCGACAGGGGTTTACGAGCAGTACTTC.

The V gene is TRBV4-3, the J gene TRBJ2-1; no firm D call. This CDR3 region has 15 residues. V lost 0 bases and J 2 bases, leaving 8 bases between the germline ends. From germline, CDR1 is LGHNA and CDR2 YSLEER. This CDR3 is CASSQERTTYNEQFF. The CDR3 coding sequence is TGCGCCAGCAGCCAAGAGCGGACCACCTACAATGAGCAGTTCTTC.

This clonotype was seen a handful of times. The CDR3 sequence is CATSDGGADTQYF. The CDR3 nucleotides read TGTGCCACCAGTGATGGGGGGGCAGATACGCAGTATTTT. V and J are TRBV24-1 and TRBJ2-3; 7 positions match TRBD2. The germline CDR1 and CDR2 sequences are KGHDR and SFDVKD. The CDR3 is made up of 13 amino acids. V shed 3 bases and J 4 bases; nucleotides not matched to a gene: 0.

At least ten counts were recorded for this clonotype. This chain joins TRBV27 and TRBJ1-1, with 9 bases matching TRBD1. There are 15 residues in the CDR3. V lost 3 bases to trimming and J lost 3 bases; unmatched junction nucleotides: 5. Germline CDR1 MNHEY, CDR2 SMNVEV (reference sequence). CDR3: CASSFEGQGHTEAFF. In nucleotides, the CDR3 is TGTGCCAGCAGTTTTGAGGGACAGGGTCACACTGAAGCTTTCTTT.

The genes are TRBV11-2 and TRBJ2-2; D not certain. Germline-derived CDR1 and CDR2 are SGHAT and FQNNGV. This CDR3 has 14 amino acids. V shed 4 bases and J shed 1 base, with 7 bases lying between them. CDR3 bases: TGTGCCAGCAGCTCCAGACTGAACACCGGGGAGCTGTTTTTT. Translation: CASSSRLNTGELFF.

This clonotype was found a few times. The gene calls are TRBV25-1 and TRBJ2-2, with TRBD2 as a possible D gene (7 bases). Germline V gene data show CDR1 as MGHDK and CDR2 as SYGVNS. V shed 7 bases and J shed 4 bases, with 19 bases lying between them. This CDR3 spans 16 amino acids. The CDR3 loop reads CASTEAGAPGTGELFF. CDR3 DNA sequence: TGTGCCAGCACGGAGGCGGGGGCCCCCGGCACCGGGGAGCTGTTTTTT.

The chain couples TRBV12-3 or TRBV12-4 to TRBJ2-3; 10 bases line up with TRBD2. J gave up 8 bases and V 3 bases, and 11 bases lay outside the gene matches. CDR3 length equals 16 residues. Written as DNA, the CDR3 is TGTGCCAGCAGTTTGTCTAGCGGGGGACCAAGCGGTACGCAGTATTTT. This translates into CASSLSSGGPSGTQYF.

The table lists this clonotype with a few counts. The chain has TRBV13 and TRBJ1-5; 8 bases fit TRBD1. CDR1 is PRHDT, CDR2 FYEKMQ, per germline (reference sequence). V gave up 2 bases and J gave up 4 bases; unmatched junction bases: 4. CDR3 length: 15 amino acids. The CDR3 nucleotides read TGTGCCAGCAGCTTACGGGGGACAGGTAATCAGCCCCAGCATTTT. Translation gives CASSLRGTGNQPQHF.

This chain uses TRBV5-1 with TRBJ2-5; no clear D. The CDR3 is 14 residues long. Germline CDR1 is SGHRS and CDR2 is YFSETQ. The ends were cut back, 3 bases at V and 5 bases at J, with 14 bases in the middle. The CDR3 DNA reads TGCGCCAGCAGCTCCTTACCATCCGCGGAGACCCAGTACTTC. It yields the protein CASSSLPSAETQYF.

This clonotype was seen a handful of times. The V call is TRBV11-2, the J call TRBJ2-5; D remains unclear. Looked up from germline, CDR1 is SGHAT and CDR2 is FQNNGV. The CDR3 is 13 residues long. The ends were cut back, 1 base at V and 5 bases at J, with 8 bases in the middle. CDR3 coding DNA: TGTGCCAGCAGCTTAGGGGCTTGGGAGACCCAGTACTTC. This gives the protein CASSLGAWETQYF.

This chain links TRBV6-2 or TRBV6-3 with TRBJ1-2, with D unclear. This CDR3 region has 14 residues. V was trimmed by 4 bases and J by 0 bases, leaving 9 bases between them. Germline V gene data show CDR1 as MNHEY and CDR2 as SVGEGT. The CDR3, as DNA: TGTGCCAGCAGTTTGCCCTCAGCTAACTATGGCTACACCTTC. This codes for CASSLPSANYGYTF.

As regards this clonotype: Germline and junction disagree at one end, which may indicate a read error. The chain links TRBV18 to TRBJ2-3, with TRBD1 as a possible D gene (6 bases). Germline V gene data show CDR1 as KGHSH and CDR2 as LQKENI. The CDR3 is made up of 13 amino acids. Here the CDR3 DNA reads TGTGCCACCTCAATGGGACACATCGATACGCAGTATTTT. Protein: CATSMGHIDTQYF.

V usage is TRBV25-1 and J usage is TRBJ2-3, with 11 bases aligning to TRBD2. Germline V gives CDR1 MGHDK, CDR2 SYGVNS. The V segment lost 8 bases and the J segment 0 bases; nucleotides outside the gene matches: 19. This CDR3 comprises 20 residues. CDR3 DNA: TGTGCCAGCGGAGCGATCTCTGGGACTAGCGGAGGGAGGAGCACAGATACGCAGTATTTT. As protein: CASGAISGTSGGRSTDTQYF.

This clonotype occurred a few times. The chain has TRBV20-1 and TRBJ1-1, with unresolved D. The CDR3 has 14 amino acids. Trimming shortened V by 2 bases and J by 11 bases, and 21 bases separated the two germline ends. Per germline, CDR1 DFQATT and CDR2 SNEGSKA (reference sequence). CDR3 in DNA: TGCAGTGCTAGACCCCCGGCGGGCCCCGCGACCGCTTTCTTT. Translated: CSARPPAGPATAFF.

This sequence joins TRBV7-9 and TRBJ2-5, with D possibly TRBD2 on 5 matching bases. The V end lost 5 bases, the J end lost 1 base, and 20 bases lay between the germline ends. CDR1 is SEHNR and CDR2 is FQNEAQ in the germline V gene (reference sequence). The CDR3 length is 17 residues. The CDR3 reads CASSATVWVGSQETQYF. The CDR3 DNA is TGTGCCAGCAGCGCTACAGTTTGGGTAGGGAGCCAAGAGACCCAGTACTTC.

The J gene is TRBJ2-7, the V gene TRBV5-1; tentatively, D is TRBD1 or TRBD2 (5 bases each). Trimming pared 2 bases from V and 3 bases from J, leaving 9 bases between. The CDR3 sequence is 13 residues long. Germline V gives CDR1 SGHRS, CDR2 YFSETQ. The CDR3 here is CASSFEGNYEQYV. CDR3 DNA: TGCGCCAGCAGCTTCGAGGGGAACTACGAGCAGTACGTC.